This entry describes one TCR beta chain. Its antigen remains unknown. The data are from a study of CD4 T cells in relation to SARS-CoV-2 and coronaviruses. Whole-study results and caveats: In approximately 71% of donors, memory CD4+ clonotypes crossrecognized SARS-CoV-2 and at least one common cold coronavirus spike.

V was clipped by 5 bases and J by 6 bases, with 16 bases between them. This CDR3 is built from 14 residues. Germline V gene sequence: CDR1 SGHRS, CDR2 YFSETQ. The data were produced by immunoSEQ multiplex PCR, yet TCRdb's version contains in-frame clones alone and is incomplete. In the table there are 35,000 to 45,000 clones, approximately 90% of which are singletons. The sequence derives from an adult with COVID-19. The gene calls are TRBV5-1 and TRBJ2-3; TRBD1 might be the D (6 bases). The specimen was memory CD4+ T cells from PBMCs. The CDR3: CASRNDRPTDTQYF. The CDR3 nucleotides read TGCGCCAGCAGAAACGACAGGCCCACGGATACGCAGTATTTT.